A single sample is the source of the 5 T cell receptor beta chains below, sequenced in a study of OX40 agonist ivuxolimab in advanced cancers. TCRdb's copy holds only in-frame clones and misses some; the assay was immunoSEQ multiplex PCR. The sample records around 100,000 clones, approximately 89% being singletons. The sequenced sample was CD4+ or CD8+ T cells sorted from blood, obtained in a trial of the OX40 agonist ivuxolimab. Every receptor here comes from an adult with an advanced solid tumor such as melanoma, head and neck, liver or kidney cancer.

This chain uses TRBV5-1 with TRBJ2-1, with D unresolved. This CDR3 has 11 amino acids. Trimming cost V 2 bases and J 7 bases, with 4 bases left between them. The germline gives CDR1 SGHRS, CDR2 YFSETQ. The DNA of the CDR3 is TGCGCCAGCAGCTTTAAGAATGAGCAGTTCTTC. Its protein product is CASSFKNEQFF.

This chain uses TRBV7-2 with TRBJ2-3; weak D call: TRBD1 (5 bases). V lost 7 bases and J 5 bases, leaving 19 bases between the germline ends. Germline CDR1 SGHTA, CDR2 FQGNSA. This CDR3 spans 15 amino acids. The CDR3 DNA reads TGTGCCAGCACGAAGGGGCTAGTGGACGTAGATACGCAGTATTTT. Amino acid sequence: CASTKGLVDVDTQYF.

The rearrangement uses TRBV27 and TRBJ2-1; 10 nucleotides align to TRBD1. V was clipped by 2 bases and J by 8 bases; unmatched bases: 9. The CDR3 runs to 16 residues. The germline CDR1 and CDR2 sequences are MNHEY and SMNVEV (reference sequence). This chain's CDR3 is CASSLLLGQGIDEQFF. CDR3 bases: TGTGCCAGCAGTTTACTCTTGGGACAGGGGATTGATGAGCAGTTCTTC.

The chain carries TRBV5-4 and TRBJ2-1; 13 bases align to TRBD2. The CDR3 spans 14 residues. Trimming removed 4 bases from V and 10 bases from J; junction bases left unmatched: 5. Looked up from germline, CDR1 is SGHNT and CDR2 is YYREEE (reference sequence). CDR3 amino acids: CASSRTSGSVEQFF. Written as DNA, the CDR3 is TGTGCCAGCAGCCGGACTAGCGGGAGCGTGGAGCAGTTCTTC.

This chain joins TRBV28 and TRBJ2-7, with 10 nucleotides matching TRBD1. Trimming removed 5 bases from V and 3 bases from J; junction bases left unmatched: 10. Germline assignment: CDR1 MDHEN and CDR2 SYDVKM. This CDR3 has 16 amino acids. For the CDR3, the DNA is TGTGCCAGCAGTAAACCCGACAGGGGGCGCTACTACGAGCAGTACTTC. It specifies CASSKPDRGRYYEQYF.